The rows below give T cell receptor beta chains drawn from one sample of a study of patients and donors after allogeneic stem cell transplantation. TCRdb called the RT-PCR reads again in MiXCR, with one record for every CDR3 protein. This sample has approximately 210,000 distinct CDR3 sequences, with approximately 41% found just once. The sequenced material came from blood, either unsorted or a sorted T cell fraction (not recorded which). The receptors stem from a human donor who was either an allogeneic HSCT recipient or a stem cell or donor lymphocyte infusion donor (not recorded which). It is not recorded whose cells these are; they may come from a transplant donor. Both conserved end residues are part of each CDR3. A D gene is named only where the DNA matches it firmly. For some rows the clone size is stated as once, few or many, or as a class when expanded; others skip it.

>.|.|TRBV14|TRBJ1-3
TGTGCCAGCAGCCAAGATCTGGTTTTCTCTGGAAACACCATATATTTT
CASSQDLVFSGNTIYF
>.|.|TRBV29-1|TRBJ2-7
TGCAGCGCCGAAGACAGTTCCTACGAGCAGTACTTC
CSAEDSSYEQYF
>.|.|TRBV11-2|TRBJ2-2
TGTGCCAGCAGCTTAGATGAACAGGCTACCGGGGAGCTGTTTTTT
CASSLDEQATGELFF
>.|TRBD1|TRBV4-3|TRBJ2-3
TGCGCCAGCAGCCAAGAAGGGAGCAGGGGGCAAGGTACGCAGTATTTT
CASSQEGSRGQGTQYF
>.|TRBD2|TRBV29-1|TRBJ2-5
TGCAGCGTTATCCTAGCGGGGTACCAAGAGACCCAGTACTTC
CSVILAGYQETQYF
>.|.|TRBV6-2/TRBV6-3|TRBJ1-1
TGTGCCAGCAGAGACTGGGGGGCAAGCACTGAAGCTTTCTTT
CASRDWGASTEAFF
>.|TRBD1|TRBV15|TRBJ1-5
TGTGCCACCAGGGGACAGGTCCCCAATCAGCCCCAGCATTTT
CATRGQVPNQPQHF
>few|.|TRBV5-1|TRBJ1-2
TGCGCCAGCAGCTTGGAGGTGCGACCTCCTAACTATGGCTACACCTTC
CASSLEVRPPNYGYTF
>many|.|TRBV5-1|TRBJ1-1
TGCGCCAGCAGCCTGTCCGGGTTAATGAACACTGAAGCTTTCTTT
CASSLSGLMNTEAFF
>.|.|TRBV12-3/TRBV12-4|TRBJ1-1
TGTGCCAGCAGACGAGGACAGTTGAACACTGAAGCTTTCTTT
CASRRGQLNTEAFF
>.|.|TRBV20-1|TRBJ2-1
TGCAGTGCGTCGCTTGATTTCTCCTACAATGAGCAGTTCTTC
CSASLDFSYNEQFF
>few|.|TRBV6-5|TRBJ2-3
TGTGCCAGCAGTTCCTGGCTAACAGGCACAGATACGCAGTATTTT
CASSSWLTGTDTQYF
>.|TRBD2|TRBV7-7|TRBJ2-7
TGTGCTAGCAGCTTTCGGGAGGGAGGCGAGCAGTACTTC
CASSFREGGEQYF
>.|.|TRBV20-1|TRBJ2-7
TGCAGTGCCCTGTCCCAGGAAGTTATCTACGAGCAGTACTTC
CSALSQEVIYEQYF
>few|.|TRBV19|TRBJ1-5
TGTGCCAGTAACGTTCAGCCCCAGCATTTT
CASNVQPQHF
>once|.|TRBV5-1|TRBJ2-1
TGCGCCAGCAGCTTGGGGGGTCTAGCAGATTACAATGAGCAGTTCTTC
CASSLGGLADYNEQFF
>.|TRBD2|TRBV24-1|TRBJ2-7
TGTGCCACCAGTGATAACCCCGGGACTAGCGGTTCCTACGAGCAGTACTTC
CATSDNPGTSGSYEQYF
>few|TRBD2|TRBV14|TRBJ2-1
TGTGCCAGCAGCCAAGATAAGACGGGCGTCCGGGACTATTACAATGAGCAGTTCTTC
CASSQDKTGVRDYYNEQFF
>.|.|TRBV4-3|TRBJ2-1
TGCGCCAGCAGCCAAGATAATTCCATACCCGACAATGAGCAGTTCTTC
CASSQDNSIPDNEQFF
>.|.|TRBV3-1|TRBJ2-1
TGTGCCAGCAGCCAAGAGGTAGCGGATGAGCAGTTCTTC
CASSQEVADEQFF
>few|.|TRBV13|TRBJ1-5
TGTGCCAGCAGCTTTATGGGGAAAGACACTGGGGGGCTCAGCCAGCCCCAGCATTTT
CASSFMGKDTGGLSQPQHF
>few|.|TRBV12-3/TRBV12-4|TRBJ1-1
TGTGCCAGCAGTCCAGACCGGGACAAAAAGAACACTGAAGCTTTCTTT
CASSPDRDKKNTEAFF
>.|TRBD1|TRBV10-3|TRBJ1-5
TGTGCCATCAGTGAGTCGGAGGTAGAACAGGGGGTTTGGAGCAATCAGCCCCAGCATTTT
CAISESEVEQGVWSNQPQHF
>.|TRBD2|TRBV28|TRBJ2-7
TGTGCCAGCAGTTTCTGGCGGGGGAGCTCCTACGAGCAGTACTTC
CASSFWRGSSYEQYF
>.|TRBD2|TRBV6-2/TRBV6-3|TRBJ2-3
TGTGCCAGCACCGACGGGGGGAGGTATACGCAGTATTTT
CASTDGGRYTQYF
>few|TRBD1|TRBV29-1|TRBJ2-7
TGCAGCGTTACGCCGGGACAGGGATCCTACGAGCAGTACTTC
CSVTPGQGSYEQYF
>.|.|TRBV7-9|TRBJ1-3
TGTGCCAGCAGCTTAATAGGGTCTGGAAACACCATATATTTT
CASSLIGSGNTIYF
>once|TRBD2|TRBV27|TRBJ2-1
TGTGCCAGCAGTTCACTAGCGGGCTTCTACAATGAGCAGTTCTTC
CASSSLAGFYNEQFF
>.|.|TRBV7-2|TRBJ2-2
TGTGCCAGCAGCGCCCAGACCGGGGAGCTGTTTTTT
CASSAQTGELFF
>few|.|TRBV7-3|TRBJ1-1
TGTGCCAGCAGCCCTTGGGGTATGAACACTGAAGCTTTCTTT
CASSPWGMNTEAFF
>once|TRBD1|TRBV4-2|TRBJ1-1
TGTGCCAGCAGCCAAGATCGGCGACAGGGTCGCGTGGCGAACACTGAAGCTTTCTTT
CASSQDRRQGRVANTEAFF
>.|.|TRBV7-6|TRBJ1-1
TGTGCCAGCAGCCCGTGGCAAGGGGACGGGGACACTGAAGCTTCCTTT
CASSPWQGDGDTEASF
>.|.|TRBV7-9|TRBJ2-1
TGTGCCAGCAGCTTCGACTACAATGAGCAGTTCTTC
CASSFDYNEQFF
>.|.|TRBV15|TRBJ2-5
TGTGCCACCAGCAGAGATCCCGCGGACCAGTACTTC
CATSRDPADQYF
>.|.|TRBV5-6|TRBJ2-7
TGTGCCAGCAGCTTGGGGGCTAGTGGCTACGAGCAGTACTTC
CASSLGASGYEQYF
>.|TRBD1|TRBV7-2|TRBJ1-1
TGTGCCAGCAGTCCTGACAGGGGCGCAGCTTTCTTT
CASSPDRGAAFF
>.|.|TRBV5-1|TRBJ1-1
TGCGCCAGCAGCTGGACCCTTCCAGATGAAGCTTTCTTT
CASSWTLPDEAFF
>.|.|TRBV4-3|TRBJ2-3
TGCGCCAGCAGCCAAGACAGGCCAGATACGCAGTATTTT
CASSQDRPDTQYF
>few|.|TRBV9|TRBJ1-1
TGTGCCAGCAGCGTCCGGACTGAAGCTTTCTTT
CASSVRTEAFF
>.|.|TRBV9|TRBJ1-1
TGTGCCAGCAGCTCCTCCTTTACCGCAATGAACACTGAAGCTTTCTTT
CASSSSFTAMNTEAFF
>.|.|TRBV5-1|TRBJ2-1
TGCGCCAGCAGCTTACCAGCGGATGAGCAGTTCTTC
CASSLPADEQFF
>.|.|TRBV12-3/TRBV12-4|TRBJ2-7
TGTGCCAGCAGTTTACCCGGACACAGCTACGAGCAGTACTTC
CASSLPGHSYEQYF
>.|.|TRBV19|TRBJ2-7
TGTGCCAGTAGTTCGATATACGAGCAGTACTTC
CASSSIYEQYF
>few|.|TRBV29-1|TRBJ1-5
TGCAGCGTTATTACTAAAAGGCCCCAGCATTTT
CSVITKRPQHF
>few|TRBD2|TRBV7-9|TRBJ2-1
TGTGCCAGCAGCTTAGGACCACTAGCGGGAGGGAATGAGCAGTTCTTC
CASSLGPLAGGNEQFF
>.|.|TRBV13|TRBJ2-1
TGTGCCAGCAGCGGCGGGACTGACACCTACAATGAGCAGTTCTTC
CASSGGTDTYNEQFF
>few|TRBD2|TRBV12-3/TRBV12-4|TRBJ2-2
TGTGCCAGCAGTTTTAGCGGGACGGGGAACACCGGGGAGCTGTTTTTT
CASSFSGTGNTGELFF
>.|.|TRBV18|TRBJ2-2
TGTGCCAGCTCACCTCGGGGACGGGTTAACACCGGGGAGCTGTTTTTT
CASSPRGRVNTGELFF
>few|.|TRBV16|TRBJ1-3
TGTGCCAGCAGCCAATACACGGGAAACACCATATATTTT
CASSQYTGNTIYF
>few|.|TRBV7-9|TRBJ1-1
TGTGCCAGCAGCTCGACCACTGAAGCTTTCTTT
CASSSTTEAFF
>.|.|TRBV7-6|TRBJ1-1
TGTGCCAGCACCCCCGCGGTAAAAAACACTGAAGCTTTCTTT
CASTPAVKNTEAFF
>.|TRBD1|TRBV13|TRBJ2-7
TGTGCCAGCGGACAGGGAACGAACGAGCAGTACTTC
CASGQGTNEQYF
>.|TRBD1|TRBV4-2|TRBJ2-1
TGTGCCAGCAGCCAAGGCGACAGGGAAGGGCAGTTCTTC
CASSQGDREGQFF
>few|TRBD1|TRBV20-1|TRBJ1-3
TGCAGTGCTAGGGACAGGGAAATGACTCACACCATATATTTT
CSARDREMTHTIYF
>.|.|TRBV7-8|TRBJ2-5
TGTGCCAGCAGCTTAGGGACCCCTCGCCAAGAGACCCAGTACTTC
CASSLGTPRQETQYF
>.|.|TRBV27|TRBJ1-1
TGTGCCAGCAGTTTATCGATTCCAGGCTCGAACACTGAAGCTTTCTTT
CASSLSIPGSNTEAFF
>few|.|TRBV10-3|TRBJ2-5
TGTGCCACCAGACTTCAAGAGACCCAGTACTTC
CATRLQETQYF
>.|TRBD2|TRBV6-2/TRBV6-3|TRBJ2-1
TGTGCCAGCAAATCTAGCGGGAGGAATGAGCAGTTCTTC
CASKSSGRNEQFF
>few|TRBD2|TRBV4-3|TRBJ2-1
TGCGCCAGCAGCCATTACTTAAGCGGGAGGGCCGGCAATGAGCAGTTCTTC
CASSHYLSGRAGNEQFF